The 26 T cell receptor beta chains below come from one sample, sequenced in a study of T cell responses to AZD1222 COVID-19 vaccine. The protocol was immunoSEQ multiplex PCR, while the TCRdb copy is restricted to in-frame clones and leaves out a portion. The table shows about 59,000 clones, with about 91% occurring only once. The input for sequencing was peripheral blood, taken 28 days after the second AZD1222 dose. Every receptor here comes from an adult who received the AZD1222 COVID-19 vaccine.

This clone was detected once. This chain joins TRBV12-5 and TRBJ2-2; no definite D call. CDR3 size: 12 residues. Germline-derived CDR1 and CDR2 are LGHNT and FRNRAP. V was cut by 4 bases and J by 10 bases, with 10 bases left in between. The CDR3, as DNA: TGTGCTAGTGGTTCCTTGGGTGAGGAGCTGTTTTTT. It codes for CASGSLGEELFF.

The chain is built from TRBV7-9 and TRBJ1-4; a weak D match, TRBD1 (5 bases). Trimming cost V 5 bases and J 8 bases, with 18 bases left between them. Germline V gene data show CDR1 as SEHNR and CDR2 as FQNEAQ (reference sequence). The CDR3 runs to 15 residues. CDR3 sequence: CASSTVTGDYEKLFF. The CDR3 DNA is TGTGCCAGCAGCACCGTAACAGGTGACTACGAAAAACTGTTTTTT.

The chain couples TRBV7-2 to TRBJ2-2; 10 positions agree with TRBD1. The CDR3 is made up of 17 amino acids. V gave up 0 bases and J gave up 5 bases; unmatched junction bases: 6. Germline values: CDR1 SGHTA, CDR2 FQGNSA. CDR3 in DNA: TGTGCCAGCAGCTTAGCGCAGACAGGGGGCAGGACCGGGGAGCTGTTTTTT. The encoded protein is CASSLAQTGGRTGELFF.

This clone was seen once. The chain employs TRBV11-3 and TRBJ1-1; D is perhaps TRBD1 (6 bases). Germline-derived CDR1 and CDR2 are SGHNT and YENEEA. The V end lost 5 bases, the J end lost 1 base, and 14 bases lay between the germline ends. The CDR3 is 15 amino acids. CDR3 in amino acids: CASSPGLGGNTEAFF. The DNA of the CDR3 is TGTGCCAGCAGCCCGGGGCTAGGGGGGAACACTGAAGCTTTCTTT.

Comment on this clone: Relative to the germline gene, one junction end is altered; a read error may explain this. The chain combines TRBV7-7 with TRBJ2-2, with D uncertain. Germline loops: CDR1 SSHAT, CDR2 FNYEAQ (reference sequence). The CDR3 extends over 14 amino acids. CDR3 bases: TGTGCTAGCAGCCACGGACCCCACACCGGGGAGCTGTTTTTT. This gives the protein CASSHGPHTGELFF.

The rearrangement joins TRBV27 to TRBJ1-6; tentatively, D is TRBD1 (6 bases). Germline V lookup: CDR1 MNHEY, CDR2 SMNVEV (reference sequence). V dropped 0 bases and J dropped 2 bases, with 8 bases sitting between them. The CDR3 spans 16 residues. CDR3 sequence reads: CASSLSQGTYNSPLHF. The CDR3 DNA reads TGTGCCAGCAGTTTATCACAGGGAACCTATAATTCACCCCTCCACTTT.

This clone came up a few times. The chain couples TRBV28 to TRBJ1-2; 7 nucleotides line up with TRBD1. V gave up 4 bases and J gave up 0 bases; unmatched junction bases: 5. Germline CDR1 is MDHEN and CDR2 is SYDVKM. The CDR3 runs 15 residues. The chain's CDR3 is CASSYHGTANYGYTF. The CDR3 nucleotides read TGTGCCAGCAGTTATCACGGGACAGCTAACTATGGCTACACCTTC.

The chain combines TRBV28 with TRBJ2-1, with D uncertain. Trimming took 6 bases from V and 0 from J, leaving 12 bases between them. CDR1 is MDHEN and CDR2 is SYDVKM in the germline V gene. The CDR3 runs to 15 residues. The CDR3 loop is CASRRRANSYNEQFF. For the CDR3, the DNA is TGTGCCAGCAGACGAAGGGCTAACTCCTACAATGAGCAGTTCTTC.

CDR3 in amino acids: CASSLAGGPIDTQYF. The CDR3 DNA reads TGTGCCAGCAGTCTAGCGGGAGGGCCTATAGATACGCAGTATTTT. The V gene is TRBV6-5, the J gene TRBJ2-3; 12 bases are shared with TRBD2. V shed 5 bases and J 5 bases; nucleotides not matched to a gene: 5. Germline V gene data show CDR1 as MNHEY and CDR2 as SVGAGI. The CDR3 is 15 amino acids.

V usage is TRBV10-1 and J usage is TRBJ1-1; 7 bases fit TRBD1. The germline V gene encodes CDR1 WNHNN and CDR2 SYGVQD (reference sequence). V dropped 0 bases and J dropped 6; count of bases not matched to a gene: 7. The CDR3 is 15 residues long. The CDR3 spells CASSESRGPESEAFF. The DNA of the CDR3 is TGCGCCAGCAGTGAGTCGAGGGGGCCAGAATCTGAAGCTTTCTTT.

This chain connects TRBV6-2 or TRBV6-3 to TRBJ2-5, with 7 nucleotides matching TRBD2. With V trimmed by 6 bases and J by 5 bases, 9 bases remained unmatched. Germline lookup yields CDR1 MNHEY and CDR2 SVGEGT. The CDR3 runs to 14 residues. This CDR3 reads CASRYGRIRETQYF. As DNA, the CDR3 is TGTGCCAGCAGATACGGGAGGATCCGGGAGACCCAGTACTTC.

CDR3 amino acids: CASSLPGLPYEQYF. CDR3 sequence (DNA): TGTGCCAGCAGTCTCCCGGGACTACCCTACGAGCAGTACTTC. The rearrangement joins TRBV14 to TRBJ2-7; TRBD2 matches at 7 bases. Unmatched junction bases numbered 7, after V lost 6 bases and J lost 2 bases. Germline CDR1 reads SGHDN; CDR2 reads FVKESK. The CDR3 is 14 residues long.

The chain links TRBV7-9 to TRBJ2-1, with 9 bases fitting TRBD1. V gave up 5 bases and J gave up 4 bases; unmatched junction bases: 9. The CDR3 is made up of 16 amino acids. The germline V gene encodes CDR1 SEHNR and CDR2 FQNEAQ (reference sequence). The CDR3 loop is CASSPGDRGSYNEQFF. Here the CDR3 DNA reads TGTGCCAGCAGCCCGGGCGACAGGGGGTCATACAATGAGCAGTTCTTC.

CDR3 sequence (DNA): TGTGCCACCAGCAGAGATCAACAGGGTTTTTGGACAGATACGCAGTATTTT. Amino acid sequence: CATSRDQQGFWTDTQYF. The V gene is TRBV15, the J gene TRBJ2-3; a possible D gene is TRBD1 (6 bases). Trimming stripped 0 bases from V and 3 bases from J, with 16 bases between. Germline loops: CDR1 LNHNV, CDR2 YYDKDF (reference sequence). This CDR3 contains 17 residues.

The rearrangement links TRBV5-4 to TRBJ2-1; 7 bases are a match to TRBD2. This CDR3 is built from 16 residues. Germline V lookup: CDR1 SGHNT, CDR2 YYREEE (reference sequence). V trimming: 6 bases; J trimming: 4 bases; junction bases outside the gene matches: 13. Here the CDR3 reads CASIKRGVAGYNEQFF. In nucleotides, the CDR3 is TGTGCCAGCATTAAACGCGGGGTAGCGGGTTACAATGAGCAGTTCTTC. The full variable domain, with the rest looked up from reference TRBV5-4 and TRBJ2-1, is ETGVTQSPTHLIKTRGQQVTLRCSSQSGHNTVSWYQQALGQGPQFIFQYYREEENGRGNFPPRFSGLQFPNYSSELNVNALELDDSALYLCASIKRGVAGYNEQFFGPGTRLTVL.

The genes are TRBV19 and TRBJ2-1, with D maybe TRBD1 (6 bases). The germline V gene has CDR1 LNHDA and CDR2 SQIVND (reference sequence). The V end was cut by 6 bases, the J end by 8 bases, with 11 bases between. The CDR3 length is 12 residues. The CDR3: CASSSGTYEQFF. CDR3 coding DNA: TGTGCCAGTAGCTCCGGGACATATGAGCAGTTCTTC.

V usage is TRBV6-5 and J usage is TRBJ1-2, with D hard to call. CDR3 length: 10 amino acids. The germline gives CDR1 MNHEY, CDR2 SVGAGI. Trimming shortened V by 2 bases and J by 7 bases, and 2 bases separated the two germline ends. CDR3 in amino acids: CASSYIGYTF. The CDR3, as DNA: TGTGCCAGCAGTTACATTGGCTACACCTTC.

V usage is TRBV5-4 and J usage is TRBJ2-5, with 8 positions matching TRBD2. V shed 4 bases and J 4 bases; nucleotides not matched to a gene: 9. The germline V gene has CDR1 SGHNT and CDR2 YYREEE (reference sequence). The CDR3 length is 15 residues. Here the CDR3 DNA reads TGTGCCAGCAGCCCCGGGGGGGCGGGGCGAGAGACCCAGTACTTC. Translating gives CASSPGGAGRETQYF.

The rearrangement links TRBV5-8 to TRBJ1-6; D is possibly TRBD1 (5 bases). The V gene lost 0 bases and the J gene lost 3 bases, with 7 bases spanning the gap. The CDR3 contains 15 residues. Germline CDR1 and CDR2: SGHTS and YDEGEE. The CDR3 DNA reads as TGTGCCAGCAGCTTGGCTGGGGGCTATAATTCACCCCTCCACTTT. This sequence encodes CASSLAGGYNSPLHF.

This clone was seen only a few times. The CDR3 DNA is TGTGCCAGCTCAGTTGCCTGGGGCGAGCAGTACTTC. This translates into CASSVAWGEQYF. The genes are TRBV18 and TRBJ2-7, with D unclear. From germline, CDR1 is KGHSH and CDR2 LQKENI. V lost 5 bases and J lost 6, with 11 bases in between. The CDR3 sequence is 12 residues long.

The rearrangement uses TRBV5-1 and TRBJ2-7; 9 bases are shared with TRBD1. Trimming took 4 bases from V and 3 from J; bases not matched to a gene: 8. Looked up from germline, CDR1 is SGHRS and CDR2 is YFSETQ. This CDR3 contains 15 residues. CDR3 loop: CASSPGQGDFYEQYF. Here the CDR3 DNA reads TGCGCCAGCAGCCCGGGACAGGGCGATTTCTACGAGCAGTACTTC.

V and J are TRBV19 and TRBJ1-3; D remains unclear. Trimming removed 3 bases from V and 0 bases from J, with 6 bases in between. Germline CDR1 reads LNHDA; CDR2 reads SQIVND (reference sequence). The CDR3 is made up of 14 amino acids. The CDR3 coding sequence is TGTGCCAGTAGTATTCAGAGCTCTGGAAACACCATATATTTT. Protein: CASSIQSSGNTIYF.

The chain combines TRBV10-2 with TRBJ1-2; maybe TRBD1 (6 bases). The CDR3 sequence is 14 residues long. The germline CDR1 and CDR2 sequences are WSHSY and SAAADI. V was cut by 3 bases and J by 8 bases, with 16 bases left in between. CDR3: CASSDQGQVGGYTF. In DNA form, the CDR3 reads TGCGCCAGCAGTGATCAGGGGCAGGTTGGGGGCTACACCTTC.

V usage is TRBV7-9 and J usage is TRBJ2-3, with D hard to call. Trimming removed 0 bases from V and 4 bases from J, with 11 bases in between. Germline CDR1 reads SEHNR; CDR2 reads FQNEAQ (reference sequence). The CDR3 consists of 15 residues. The CDR3: CASSLAPPLADTQYF. The CDR3 nucleotides are TGTGCCAGCAGCTTAGCGCCCCCCCTCGCAGATACGCAGTATTTT.

This chain connects TRBV29-1 to TRBJ1-2, with 7 bases matching TRBD1. The germline V gene has CDR1 SQVTM and CDR2 ANQGSEA. This CDR3 comprises 13 residues. The trim removed 1 base at V and 7 bases at J, leaving 6 bases unmatched. Here the CDR3 DNA reads TGCAGCGTTGAAGTTAGACAGGGAGGTGGCTACACCTTC. It encodes CSVEVRQGGGYTF.

The CDR3 region is CASSPTGQNTEAFF. CDR3 coding DNA: TGTGCCAGCTCACCAACAGGCCAGAACACTGAAGCTTTCTTT. The rearrangement joins TRBV18 to TRBJ1-1; a weak D match, TRBD1 (5 bases). Trimming pared 2 bases from V and 1 base from J, leaving 8 bases between. CDR1 is KGHSH, CDR2 LQKENI, per germline. The CDR3 spans 14 residues.